The next 5 T cell receptor beta chains were all read from a single sample in a study of cytomegalovirus exposure and HLA in healthy donors. Using immunoSEQ multiplex PCR, the repertoire was profiled, and TCRdb retains in-frame clones only, with some absent. The table records fewer than 200,000 clones, around nine tenths of them present only once. What was sequenced was PBMCs. These receptors came from a man aged 30 to 39 in good health and CMV-seropositive.

This clone was counted at least ten times. This rearrangement joins TRBV11-2 to TRBJ2-7, with D unresolved. The V and J ends lost 3 bases and 4 bases respectively, with 7 bases between them. Germline V gene sequence: CDR1 SGHAT, CDR2 FQNNGV. The CDR3 loop spans 12 amino acids. CDR3 DNA: TGTGCCAGCAGCTTTACACAGTACGAGCAGTACTTC. This translates into CASSFTQYEQYF.

CDR3: CASSLAGLKAQETQYF. CDR3 DNA: TGCGCCAGCAGCCTGGCGGGGCTTAAGGCGCAAGAGACCCAGTACTTC. The chain is built from TRBV4-1 and TRBJ2-5, with D perhaps matching TRBD2 (6 bases). In germline, CDR1 is MGHRA, CDR2 YSYEKL. V gave up 4 bases and J gave up 2 bases, with 17 bases separating them. The CDR3 extends over 16 amino acids.

The chain employs TRBV27 and TRBJ2-2; D ambiguous. V lost 8 bases and J lost 3, with 7 bases in between. The CDR3 has 12 residues. Germline V gives CDR1 MNHEY, CDR2 SMNVEV (reference sequence). Here the CDR3 reads CASSSHTGELFF. CDR3 sequence (DNA): TGTGCCAGCTCGAGTCACACCGGGGAGCTGTTTTTT.

The chain couples TRBV6-5 to TRBJ2-7; D possibly matches TRBD1 or TRBD2 (5 bases each). The V gene lost 2 bases and the J gene lost 2 bases, with 13 bases spanning the gap. The CDR3 is 15 residues long. CDR1 and CDR2 (germline): MNHEY, SVGAGI. The CDR3 is CASSYGGRTPYEQYF. The DNA for the CDR3 is TGTGCCAGCAGTTACGGGGGACGGACTCCCTACGAGCAGTACTTC.

The chain combines TRBV27 with TRBJ1-5; D remains unclear. The CDR3 contains 15 residues. The germline V gene encodes CDR1 MNHEY and CDR2 SMNVEV (reference sequence). V was clipped by 2 bases and J by 0 bases, with 8 bases between them. The CDR3 DNA is TGTGCCAGCAGTTTAGCAGGATATAGCAATCAGCCCCAGCATTTT. Its protein is CASSLAGYSNQPQHF.